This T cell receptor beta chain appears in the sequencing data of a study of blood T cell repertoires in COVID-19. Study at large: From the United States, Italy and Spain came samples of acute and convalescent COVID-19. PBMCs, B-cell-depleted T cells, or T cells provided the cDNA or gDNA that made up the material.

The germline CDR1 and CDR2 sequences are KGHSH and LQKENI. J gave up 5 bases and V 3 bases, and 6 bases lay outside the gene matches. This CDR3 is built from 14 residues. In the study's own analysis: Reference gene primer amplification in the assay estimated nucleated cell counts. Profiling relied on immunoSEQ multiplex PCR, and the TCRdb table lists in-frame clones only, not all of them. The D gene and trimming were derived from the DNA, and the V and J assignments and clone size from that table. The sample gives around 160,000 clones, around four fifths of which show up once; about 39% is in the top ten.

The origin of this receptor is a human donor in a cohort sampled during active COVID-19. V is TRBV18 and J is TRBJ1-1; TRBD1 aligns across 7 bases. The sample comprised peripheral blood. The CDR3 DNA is TGTGCCAGCTCACCCAGGACAGGCGGAACTGAAGCTTTCTTT. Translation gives CASSPRTGGTEAFF.